A selection of T cell receptor beta chains follows, all from one sample in a study of PD-1 blockade in classical Hodgkin lymphoma. Sequenced by immunoSEQ multiplex PCR; TCRdb stores in-frame clones only, minus some. The data contain around 4,100 clones, over 50% of them singletons. The material was CD8+ T cells from blood, obtained before the fourth cycle of nivolumab. These receptors were obtained from a human donor with classical Hodgkin lymphoma. CDR3s include the opening cysteine and the closing phenylalanine or tryptophan. A D gene is named only where the DNA matches it firmly. Some rows mark clone size as missing; the rest say once, few, many or name a class of expanded clone.

v_gene	abundance	d_gene	j_gene	CDR3aa	CDR3nt
TRBV5-8	once	NA	TRBJ2-1	CASDLSGGEGFYNEQFF	TGTGCCAGCGACCTGAGTGGGGGAGAGGGTTTTTACAATGAGCAGTTCTTC
TRBV29-1	NA	NA	TRBJ1-1	CSVQQGTEAFF	TGCAGCGTCCAACAGGGTACTGAAGCTTTCTTT
TRBV18	NA	NA	TRBJ2-2	CASSPGDDSTGELFF	TGTGCCAGCTCACCAGGGGACGACAGCACCGGGGAGCTGTTTTTT
TRBV2	once	TRBD1	TRBJ1-5	CASQGTDYNQPQHF	TGTGCCAGCCAAGGGACAGACTACAATCAGCCCCAGCATTTT
TRBV9	NA	TRBD2	TRBJ2-5	CASNSIAGPGETQYF	TGTGCCAGCAACTCAATAGCGGGGCCGGGGGAGACCCAGTACTTC
TRBV4-3	NA	NA	TRBJ1-2	CASSHMAGTLNYGYTF	TGCGCCAGCAGCCACATGGCCGGGACACTAAACTATGGCTACACCTTC
TRBV4-1	NA	NA	TRBJ2-7	CASSQVVGLGYEQYF	TGCGCCAGCAGCCAAGTGGTCGGTCTTGGCTACGAGCAGTACTTC
TRBV4-3	NA	NA	TRBJ2-7	CASSQEKGRQSPHMEQYF	TGCGCCAGCAGCCAAGAAAAGGGGAGACAGTCCCCACATATGGAGCAGTACTTC
TRBV4-2	hyperexpanded	NA	TRBJ2-7	CASSQAQGGAGNYEQYF	TGTGCCAGCAGCCAAGCCCAAGGAGGGGCGGGTAACTACGAGCAGTACTTC
TRBV5-5	NA	TRBD1	TRBJ1-5	CASSLQGTGGTQPQHF	TGTGCCAGCAGCTTACAAGGGACAGGGGGGACTCAGCCCCAGCATTTT
TRBV6-5	medium-sized	NA	TRBJ2-7	CASSRTGADYEQYF	TGTGCCAGCAGCCGAACGGGGGCGGACTACGAGCAGTACTTC
TRBV4-1	large	NA	TRBJ2-1	CASRREGDDEQFF	TGCGCCAGCAGAAGGGAGGGGGACGATGAGCAGTTCTTC
TRBV29-1	NA	NA	TRBJ2-1	CSVEWGDRPNEQFF	TGCAGCGTTGAATGGGGGGACCGTCCCAATGAGCAGTTCTTC
TRBV4-1	NA	NA	TRBJ1-4	CASSQDPETFNEKLFF	TGCGCCAGCAGCCAAGACCCAGAGACATTTAATGAAAAACTGTTTTTT
TRBV13	NA	TRBD1	TRBJ2-2	CASSKGETGGTGELFF	TGTGCCAGCAGCAAAGGGGAGACAGGGGGCACCGGGGAGCTGTTTTTT
TRBV7-8	NA	NA	TRBJ2-5	CASSLGRERQETQYF	TGTGCCAGCAGCTTAGGACGGGAGCGCCAAGAGACCCAGTACTTC
TRBV19	NA	TRBD2	TRBJ2-5	CASSMALVGAGETQYF	TGTGCCAGTAGTATGGCCTTGGTGGGAGCGGGGGAGACCCAGTACTTC
TRBV4-3	large	NA	TRBJ1-2	CASSPGTTANYGYTF	TGCGCCAGCAGCCCAGGGACAACTGCAAACTATGGCTACACCTTC
TRBV29-1	NA	NA	TRBJ2-7	CSVAGPHSYEQYF	TGCAGCGTTGCCGGTCCGCACTCCTACGAGCAGTACTTC
TRBV5-4	NA	TRBD1	TRBJ1-2	CASSLSYEGARGYTF	TGTGCCAGCAGCTTGAGTTATGAGGGGGCGAGAGGCTACACCTTC
TRBV7-9	NA	TRBD2	TRBJ2-1	CASSLRLAGALHYNEQFF	TGTGCCAGCAGCTTAAGACTAGCGGGAGCCCTCCACTACAATGAGCAGTTCTTC
TRBV5-1	NA	NA	TRBJ2-2	CASSSLRTGYTGELFF	TGCGCCAGCAGCTCGCTACGGACCGGCTACACCGGGGAGCTGTTTTTT
TRBV5-6	NA	NA	TRBJ2-4	CASSLGENIQYF	TGTGCCAGCAGCTTGGGGGAAAACATTCAGTACTTC
TRBV4-1	NA	NA	TRBJ1-5	CASSQGLGGGWQPQHF	TGCGCCAGCAGCCAAGGTCTTGGGGGGGGTTGGCAGCCCCAGCATTTT
TRBV6-6	NA	NA	TRBJ2-3	CASSYYGLRTDTQYF	TGTGCCAGCAGTTACTACGGACTACGCACAGATACGCAGTATTTT
TRBV4-2	once	NA	TRBJ2-5	CASSSAGWEYF	TGTGCCAGCAGTTCCGCGGGGTGGGAGTACTTC
TRBV11-2	NA	NA	TRBJ1-1	CASSLDGGAKNTEAFF	TGTGCCAGCAGCTTAGATGGAGGGGCTAAGAACACTGAAGCTTTCTTT
TRBV6-6	few	NA	TRBJ1-3	CASRASWNTIYF	TGTGCCAGCAGAGCCTCGTGGAACACCATATATTTT
TRBV5-1	NA	TRBD2	TRBJ2-3	CASSLSGTGGLSDTQYF	TGCGCCAGCAGCTTGTCGGGCACGGGGGGGCTTTCAGATACGCAGTATTTT
TRBV5-1	once	NA	TRBJ2-6	CASSLDVAGANVLTF	TGCGCCAGCAGCTTGGATGTGGCTGGGGCCAACGTCCTGACTTTC
TRBV4-1	NA	TRBD2	TRBJ2-7	CASSQEPGFTSAEQYF	TGCGCCAGCAGCCAAGAGCCCGGATTCACTAGCGCCGAGCAGTACTTC
TRBV7-6	large	NA	TRBJ2-3	CASSLAPGRSNTQYF	TGTGCCAGCAGCTTAGCGCCCGGGAGAAGCAACACGCAGTATTTT
TRBV6-5	once	NA	TRBJ1-1	CASSYSPGLNTEAFF	TGTGCCAGCAGTTACTCCCCAGGGCTGAACACTGAAGCTTTCTTT
TRBV6-6	once	TRBD2	TRBJ2-7	CASSNGVGTSRHEQYF	TGTGCCAGCAGTAACGGAGTGGGGACTAGCCGGCACGAGCAGTACTTC
TRBV4-1	NA	NA	TRBJ1-2	CASSQDNRVDGYTF	TGCGCCAGCAGCCAAGACAACAGGGTGGATGGCTACACCTTC
TRBV6-6	medium-sized	TRBD2	TRBJ2-3	CASSTPLAGSTDTQYF	TGTGCCAGCAGTACCCCACTAGCGGGAAGCACAGATACGCAGTATTTT
TRBV4-2	NA	TRBD1	TRBJ1-2	CASSQSTGAGYTF	TGTGCCAGCAGCCAGTCGACAGGGGCAGGCTACACCTTC
TRBV7-9	NA	TRBD1	TRBJ2-7	CASVGQGSYEQYF	TGTGCCAGCGTCGGACAGGGGAGCTACGAGCAGTACTTC
TRBV2	NA	NA	TRBJ1-1	CASSPEGADTEAFF	TGCGCCAGCAGCCCGGAGGGTGCGGACACTGAAGCTTTCTTT
TRBV10-3	NA	TRBD2	TRBJ2-5	CAISRSGGQETQYF	TGTGCCATCAGTCGCAGCGGGGGACAAGAGACCCAGTACTTC
TRBV10-3	NA	TRBD2	TRBJ2-7	CAIGDSGRQYEQYF	TGTGCCATCGGGGATAGCGGGAGGCAATACGAGCAGTACTTC
TRBV19	NA	NA	TRBJ2-5	CASSIPQETQYF	TGTGCCAGTAGTATTCCCCAAGAGACCCAGTACTTC
TRBV6-6	NA	NA	TRBJ2-2	CASKIPGELFF	TGTGCCAGCAAAATTCCCGGGGAGCTGTTTTTT
TRBV7-3	NA	TRBD2	TRBJ2-5	CASSTWTSGEEETQYF	TGTGCCAGCAGCACATGGACTAGCGGGGAGGAAGAGACCCAGTACTTC
TRBV9	NA	TRBD2	TRBJ2-1	CASSGSGSPSSYNEQFF	TGTGCCAGCAGCGGTAGCGGGAGCCCGAGCTCCTACAATGAGCAGTTCTTC
TRBV11-3	NA	NA	TRBJ2-5	CASSYLEETQYF	TGTGCCAGCAGCTATCTAGAAGAGACCCAGTACTTC
TRBV7-2	NA	NA	TRBJ2-5	CASSLALRGMGGETQYF	TGTGCCAGCAGCTTAGCGCTTAGAGGGATGGGGGGAGAGACCCAGTACTTC